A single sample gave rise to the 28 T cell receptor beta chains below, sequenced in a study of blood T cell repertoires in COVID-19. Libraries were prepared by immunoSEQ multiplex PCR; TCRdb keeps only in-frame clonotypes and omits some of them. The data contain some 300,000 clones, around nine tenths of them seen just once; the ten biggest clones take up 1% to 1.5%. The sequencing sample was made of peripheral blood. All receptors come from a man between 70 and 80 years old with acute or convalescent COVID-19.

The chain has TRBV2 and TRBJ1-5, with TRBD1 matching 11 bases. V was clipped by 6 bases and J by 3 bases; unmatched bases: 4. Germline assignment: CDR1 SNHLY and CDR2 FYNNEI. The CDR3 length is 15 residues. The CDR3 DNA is TGTGCCAGCAGGGGGACAGGGGGGCCCAATCAGCCCCAGCATTTT. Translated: CASRGTGGPNQPQHF.

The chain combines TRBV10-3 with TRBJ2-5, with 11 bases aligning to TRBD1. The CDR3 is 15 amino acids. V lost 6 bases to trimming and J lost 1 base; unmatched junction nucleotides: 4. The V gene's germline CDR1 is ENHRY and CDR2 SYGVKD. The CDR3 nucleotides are TGTGCCATCAGACCGGGACAGGGGGGCCAAGAGACCCAGTACTTC. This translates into CAIRPGQGGQETQYF.

CDR3 nucleotide sequence: TGCGCCAGCAGCCCCGGGGGGGCGGCCTACGAGCAGTACTTC. Its protein is CASSPGGAAYEQYF. J is TRBJ2-7 and V is TRBV4-1; 8 bases map to TRBD2. This CDR3 is 14 amino acids long. Germline assignment: CDR1 MGHRA and CDR2 YSYEKL. V was clipped by 4 bases and J by 2 bases; unmatched bases: 4.

The DNA for the CDR3 is TGTGCCAGCAGATCTACAGGGGGCCGGGGCTATGGCTACACCTTC. Its translation is CASRSTGGRGYGYTF. V and J are TRBV7-9 and TRBJ1-2, with TRBD1 matching 9 bases. The germline V gene has CDR1 SEHNR and CDR2 FQNEAQ (reference sequence). With V trimmed by 6 bases and J by 4 bases, 9 bases remained unmatched. This CDR3 comprises 15 residues.

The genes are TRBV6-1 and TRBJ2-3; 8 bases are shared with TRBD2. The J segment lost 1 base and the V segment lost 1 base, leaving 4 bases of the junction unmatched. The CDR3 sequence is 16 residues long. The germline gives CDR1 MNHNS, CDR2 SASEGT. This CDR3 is CASSEGTSTRTDTQYF. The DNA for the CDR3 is TGTGCCAGCAGTGAAGGGACTAGCACCCGCACAGATACGCAGTATTTT.

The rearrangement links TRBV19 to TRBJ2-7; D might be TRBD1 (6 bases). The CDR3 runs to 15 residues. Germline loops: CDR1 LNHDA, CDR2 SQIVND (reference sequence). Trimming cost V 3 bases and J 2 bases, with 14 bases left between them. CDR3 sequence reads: CASSMFGTPAYEQYF. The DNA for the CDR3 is TGTGCCAGTAGTATGTTCGGGACACCCGCCTACGAGCAGTACTTC.

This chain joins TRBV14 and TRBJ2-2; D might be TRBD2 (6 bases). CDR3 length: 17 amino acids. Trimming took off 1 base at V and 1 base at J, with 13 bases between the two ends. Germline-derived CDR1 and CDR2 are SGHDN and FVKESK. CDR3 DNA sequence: TGTGCCAGCAGCCAAGTTGCGGGACGGAGGAACACCGGGGAGCTGTTTTTT. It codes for CASSQVAGRRNTGELFF.

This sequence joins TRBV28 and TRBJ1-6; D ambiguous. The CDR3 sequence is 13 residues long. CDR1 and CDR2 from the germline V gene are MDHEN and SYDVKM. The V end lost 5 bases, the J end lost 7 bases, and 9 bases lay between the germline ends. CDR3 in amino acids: CASSPGLNSPLHF. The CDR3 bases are TGTGCCAGCAGTCCGGGGTTAAATTCACCCCTCCACTTT.

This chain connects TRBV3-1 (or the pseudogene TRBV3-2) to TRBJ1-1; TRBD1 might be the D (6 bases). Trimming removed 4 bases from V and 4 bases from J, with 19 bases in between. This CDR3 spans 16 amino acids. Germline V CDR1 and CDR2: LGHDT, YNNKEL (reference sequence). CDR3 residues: CASSPQTGLKSTEAFF. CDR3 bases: TGTGCCAGCAGCCCTCAGACAGGTTTGAAGTCCACTGAAGCTTTCTTT.

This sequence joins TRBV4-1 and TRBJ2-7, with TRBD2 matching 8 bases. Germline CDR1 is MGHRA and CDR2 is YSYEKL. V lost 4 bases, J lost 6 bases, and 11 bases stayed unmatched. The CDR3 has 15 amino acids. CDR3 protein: CASSRREEGGVEQYF. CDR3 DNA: TGCGCCAGCAGCCGGCGGGAGGAGGGTGGCGTCGAGCAGTACTTC.

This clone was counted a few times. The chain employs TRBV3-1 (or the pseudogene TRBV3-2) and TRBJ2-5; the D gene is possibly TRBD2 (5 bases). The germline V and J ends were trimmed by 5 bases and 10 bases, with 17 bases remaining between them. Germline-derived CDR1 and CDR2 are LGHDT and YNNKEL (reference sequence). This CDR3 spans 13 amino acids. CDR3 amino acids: CASSDRHLRDQYF. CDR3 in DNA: TGTGCCAGCAGCGACCGACACCTCCGGGACCAGTACTTC.

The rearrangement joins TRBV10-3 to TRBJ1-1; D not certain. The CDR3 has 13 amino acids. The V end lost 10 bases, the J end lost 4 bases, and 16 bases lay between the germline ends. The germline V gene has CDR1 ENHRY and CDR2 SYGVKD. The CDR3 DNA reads TGTGCCACCACCGAACTCGGGAGCACTGAAGCTTTCTTT. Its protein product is CATTELGSTEAFF.

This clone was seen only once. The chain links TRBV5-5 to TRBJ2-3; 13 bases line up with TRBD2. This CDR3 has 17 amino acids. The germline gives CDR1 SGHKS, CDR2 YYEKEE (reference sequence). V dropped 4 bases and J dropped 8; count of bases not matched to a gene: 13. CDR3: CASSRGLAGAQSGTQYF. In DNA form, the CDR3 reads TGTGCCAGCAGCCGAGGACTAGCGGGGGCCCAGAGTGGTACGCAGTATTTT.

DNA for the CDR3: TGTGCCAGTCTACGCAACCCGGGACAGGAGAACTCTGGGGCCAACGTCCTGACTTTC. It yields the protein CASLRNPGQENSGANVLTF. V usage is TRBV2 and J usage is TRBJ2-6, with TRBD1 matching over 8 bases. CDR3 length equals 19 residues. CDR1 and CDR2 (germline): SNHLY, FYNNEI. After removal of 9 bases from V and 0 bases from J, the junction contained 16 bases not matched to a gene.

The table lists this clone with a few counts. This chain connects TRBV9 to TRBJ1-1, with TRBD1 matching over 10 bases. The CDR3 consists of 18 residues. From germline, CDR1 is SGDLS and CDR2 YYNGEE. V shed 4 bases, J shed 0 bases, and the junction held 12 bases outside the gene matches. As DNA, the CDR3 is TGTGCCAGCAGCCCACGACAGGGGGCCGTAGAAGTGAACACTGAAGCTTTCTTT. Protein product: CASSPRQGAVEVNTEAFF.

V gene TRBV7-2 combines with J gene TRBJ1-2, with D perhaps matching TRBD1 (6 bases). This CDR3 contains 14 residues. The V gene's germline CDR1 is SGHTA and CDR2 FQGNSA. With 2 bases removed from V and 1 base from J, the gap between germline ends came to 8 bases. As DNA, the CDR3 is TGTGCCAGCAGCTTAACAGGGCTTAACTATGGCTACACCTTC. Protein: CASSLTGLNYGYTF.

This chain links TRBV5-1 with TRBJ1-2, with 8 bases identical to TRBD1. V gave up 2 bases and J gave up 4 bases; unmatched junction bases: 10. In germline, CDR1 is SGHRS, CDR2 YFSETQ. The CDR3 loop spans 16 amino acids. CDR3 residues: CASSFGQGGESYGYTF. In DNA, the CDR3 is TGCGCCAGCAGCTTCGGACAGGGAGGAGAGAGCTATGGCTACACCTTC.

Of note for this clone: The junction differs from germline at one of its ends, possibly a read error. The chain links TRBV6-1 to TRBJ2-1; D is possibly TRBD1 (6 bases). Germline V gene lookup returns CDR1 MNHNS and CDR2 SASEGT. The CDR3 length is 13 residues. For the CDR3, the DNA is TGTGCCAGCAGGGAAGGACAGCTCAATGAGCAGTTCTTC. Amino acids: CASREGQLNEQFF.

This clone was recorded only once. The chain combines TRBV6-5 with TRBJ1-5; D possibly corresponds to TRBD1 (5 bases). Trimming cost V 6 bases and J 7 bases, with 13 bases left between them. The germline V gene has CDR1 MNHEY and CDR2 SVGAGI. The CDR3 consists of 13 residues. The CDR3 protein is CASRRLRGQPQHF. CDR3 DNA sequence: TGTGCCAGCAGGCGACTACGGGGGCAGCCCCAGCATTTT.

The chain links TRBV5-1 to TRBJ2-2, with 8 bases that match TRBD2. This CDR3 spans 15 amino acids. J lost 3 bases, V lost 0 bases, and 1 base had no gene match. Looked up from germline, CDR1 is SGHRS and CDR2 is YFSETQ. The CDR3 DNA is TGCGCCAGCAGCTTGGTAGCGGGACACACCGGGGAGCTGTTTTTT. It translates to CASSLVAGHTGELFF.

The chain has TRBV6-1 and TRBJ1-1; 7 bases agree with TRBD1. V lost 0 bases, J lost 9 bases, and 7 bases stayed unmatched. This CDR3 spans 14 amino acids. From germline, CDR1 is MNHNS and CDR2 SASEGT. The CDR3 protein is CASSEATGAFKAFF. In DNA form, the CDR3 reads TGTGCCAGCAGTGAAGCAACAGGGGCTTTCAAAGCTTTCTTT.

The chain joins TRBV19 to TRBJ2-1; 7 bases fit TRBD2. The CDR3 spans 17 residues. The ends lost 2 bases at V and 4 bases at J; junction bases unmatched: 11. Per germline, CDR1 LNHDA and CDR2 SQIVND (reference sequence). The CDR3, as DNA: TGTGCCAGTAGTATAATAGGACGACTAGCAGATTACAATGAGCAGTTCTTC. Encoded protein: CASSIIGRLADYNEQFF.

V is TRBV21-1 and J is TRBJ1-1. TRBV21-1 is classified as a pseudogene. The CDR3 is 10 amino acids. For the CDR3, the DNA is TGTGCCAGCAGCAAACGGGAAGCTTTCTTT. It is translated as CASSKREAFF.

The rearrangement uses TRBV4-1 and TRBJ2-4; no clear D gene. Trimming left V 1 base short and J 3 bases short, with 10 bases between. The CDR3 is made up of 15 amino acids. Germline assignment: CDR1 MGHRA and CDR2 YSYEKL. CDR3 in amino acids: CASSQVFFGKNIQYF. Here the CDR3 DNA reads TGCGCCAGCAGCCAAGTTTTTTTCGGCAAAAACATTCAGTACTTC.

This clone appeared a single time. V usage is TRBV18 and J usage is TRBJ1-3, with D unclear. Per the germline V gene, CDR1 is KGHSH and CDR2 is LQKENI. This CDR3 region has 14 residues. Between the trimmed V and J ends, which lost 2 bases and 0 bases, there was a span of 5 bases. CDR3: CASSPYSSGNTIYF. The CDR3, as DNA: TGTGCCAGCTCACCATACAGCTCTGGAAACACCATATATTTT.

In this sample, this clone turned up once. The CDR3 nucleotides are TGTGCCAGCAGCGGTAGCGGGGGAGAGACCCAGTACTTC. Translation gives CASSGSGGETQYF. This chain joins TRBV9 and TRBJ2-5, with TRBD2 identical over 9 bases. V was clipped by 3 bases and J by 4 bases; unmatched bases: 1. The CDR3 contains 13 residues. Germline CDR1 reads SGDLS; CDR2 reads YYNGEE.

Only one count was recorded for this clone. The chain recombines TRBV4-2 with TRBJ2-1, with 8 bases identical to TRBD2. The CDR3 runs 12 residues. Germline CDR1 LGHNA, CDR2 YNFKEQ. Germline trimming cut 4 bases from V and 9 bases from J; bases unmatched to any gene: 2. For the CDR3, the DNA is TGTGCCAGCAGCCCGGGGGGGGGTGAGCAGTTCTTC. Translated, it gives CASSPGGGEQFF.

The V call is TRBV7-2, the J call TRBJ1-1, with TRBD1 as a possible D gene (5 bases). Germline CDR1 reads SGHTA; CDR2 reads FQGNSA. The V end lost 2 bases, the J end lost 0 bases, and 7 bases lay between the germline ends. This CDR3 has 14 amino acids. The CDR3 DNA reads TGTGCCAGCAGCTTACAGGGTCTGAACACTGAAGCTTTCTTT. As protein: CASSLQGLNTEAFF.